Given below is one T cell receptor beta chain in context. The study ran its PCR with 60 Vbeta and 13 Jbeta primers. The table came from immunoSEQ multiplex PCR; TCRdb's copy has only in-frame clones and leaves some out. The table shows over 120,000 clones, with about 80% occurring only once. These data come from a study of cytomegalovirus exposure and HLA in healthy donors. This CDR3 has 13 amino acids. Trimming at V came to 4 bases and at J to 7 bases, leaving 1 base not matched to a gene. Germline CDR1 is SNHLY and CDR2 is FYNNEI. The source is a man aged 40-50 years in good health and CMV-seronegative. Sequences were obtained from PBMCs. The chain links TRBV2 to TRBJ1-6; 7 bases agree with TRBD1. The CDR3 reads CASSGQGNSPLHF. The DNA for the CDR3 is TGTGCCAGCAGTGGACAGGGAAATTCACCCCTCCACTTT.